The clone carrying this TCR beta chain was counted between two and nine times. Its antigen is not known. Exclusion of a patient resulted from uncontrolled infection, other autoimmune disease, pregnancy or lactation. Thyroid ultrasound, orbital computed tomography, clinical symptoms, and serum thyroxine and TRAb underpinned diagnoses. Trimming removed 1 base from V and 7 bases from J, with 15 bases in between. Germline-derived CDR1 and CDR2 are SGHKS and YYEKEE (reference sequence). This CDR3 is 15 amino acids long. The data are from a study of T cells in Graves' hyperthyroidism and ophthalmopathy. Study-level points and caveats: Expanded thyroid clonotypes (above 0.001) were mostly also found in blood.

The CDR3 regions of TCR beta were amplified from RNA transcripts. When the TCR CDR3 underwent first-round RT-PCR, the HTBI primer set was used. TCRdb ran MiXCR on the multiplex PCR reads and lists one entry per CDR3 protein. This table holds 480,000 or so distinct CDR3 sequences, over 45% found once. The TCR was taken from an adult woman with Graves' disease, either hyperthyroidism or ophthalmopathy (not recorded which). The V call is TRBV5-5, the J call TRBJ1-5, with D perhaps TRBD1 (6 bases). Sequencing used peripheral blood or thyroid tissue (not recorded which). The CDR3 sequence is CASSLSGGSGQPQHF. The CDR3 DNA reads as TGTGCCAGCAGCTTGTCTGGGGGCTCGGGGCAGCCCCAGCATTTT.